Listed here is a single T cell receptor beta chain. Its target is unknown. The donor population consisted of healthy HIV-negative adults with no recent acute infections or vaccinations. Assay execution proceeded at the deep level. Sequenced by immunoSEQ multiplex PCR; TCRdb stores in-frame clones only, minus some. The sample contains about 980,000 clones, approximately 80% of which appear only once. The entry originates in a study of shared clonotypes between healthy human individuals. CDR3 length: 13 residues. Deletions cut 0 bases from V and 6 bases from J, with 10 bases between. Per germline, CDR1 SGDLS and CDR2 YYNGEE. Whole-study findings and limits: A handful of donors held approximately 5% of naive CD4 clonotypes in common.

The V and J genes are TRBV9 and TRBJ2-7; D gene unclear. The receptor's source is a man aged 18 to 30 in good health. Sequenced input: memory CD4+ T cells sorted from blood. The subset was: CD45RA-negative fraction. The chain's CDR3 is CASSVALVGEQYF. Written as DNA, the CDR3 is TGTGCCAGCAGCGTAGCCCTAGTAGGCGAGCAGTACTTC.